A single T cell receptor (beta chain) is shown here with its context. Each TCR cDNA molecule bore a unique molecular identifier. TCRdb re-called the 5' RACE reads through MiXCR, storing one row per CDR3 protein. The sample yields 40,000 to 45,000 distinct CDR3 sequences, roughly 15% seen once. The entry originates in a study of spatial heterogeneity in lung cancer. Across the whole study: Alpha-chain detections were consistently fewer than beta-chain detections among the sequences.

Deletions cut 5 bases from V and 2 bases from J, with 10 bases between. In germline, CDR1 is SGHVS, CDR2 FQNEAQ. The CDR3 is 13 amino acids. Time point noted: sample taken at primary tumor resection. Unsorted tumor, nontumor lung tissue or cryopreserved PBMC supplied the whole RNA. Donors were around 70 untreated early-stage non-small cell lung cancer patients. Sequencing was performed on PBMCs, taken at surgery. J is TRBJ2-7 and V is TRBV7-8; the D gene is possibly TRBD1 (6 bases). The sequence was collected from a male donor with early-stage non-small cell lung cancer. The CDR3 spells CASSGTIAYEQYF. The CDR3 coding sequence is TGTGCCAGCAGCGGGACAATCGCCTACGAGCAGTACTTC.